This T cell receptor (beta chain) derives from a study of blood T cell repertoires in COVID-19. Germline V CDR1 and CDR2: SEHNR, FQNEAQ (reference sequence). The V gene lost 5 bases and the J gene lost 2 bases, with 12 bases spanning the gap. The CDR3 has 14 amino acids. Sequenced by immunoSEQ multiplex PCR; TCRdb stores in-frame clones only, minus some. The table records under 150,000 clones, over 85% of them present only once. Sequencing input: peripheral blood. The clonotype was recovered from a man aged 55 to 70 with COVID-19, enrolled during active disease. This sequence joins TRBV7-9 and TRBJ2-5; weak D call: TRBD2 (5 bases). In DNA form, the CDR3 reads TGTGCCAGCAGCCCCCCCCAGCGGCAAGAGACCCAGTACTTC. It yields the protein CASSPPQRQETQYF.